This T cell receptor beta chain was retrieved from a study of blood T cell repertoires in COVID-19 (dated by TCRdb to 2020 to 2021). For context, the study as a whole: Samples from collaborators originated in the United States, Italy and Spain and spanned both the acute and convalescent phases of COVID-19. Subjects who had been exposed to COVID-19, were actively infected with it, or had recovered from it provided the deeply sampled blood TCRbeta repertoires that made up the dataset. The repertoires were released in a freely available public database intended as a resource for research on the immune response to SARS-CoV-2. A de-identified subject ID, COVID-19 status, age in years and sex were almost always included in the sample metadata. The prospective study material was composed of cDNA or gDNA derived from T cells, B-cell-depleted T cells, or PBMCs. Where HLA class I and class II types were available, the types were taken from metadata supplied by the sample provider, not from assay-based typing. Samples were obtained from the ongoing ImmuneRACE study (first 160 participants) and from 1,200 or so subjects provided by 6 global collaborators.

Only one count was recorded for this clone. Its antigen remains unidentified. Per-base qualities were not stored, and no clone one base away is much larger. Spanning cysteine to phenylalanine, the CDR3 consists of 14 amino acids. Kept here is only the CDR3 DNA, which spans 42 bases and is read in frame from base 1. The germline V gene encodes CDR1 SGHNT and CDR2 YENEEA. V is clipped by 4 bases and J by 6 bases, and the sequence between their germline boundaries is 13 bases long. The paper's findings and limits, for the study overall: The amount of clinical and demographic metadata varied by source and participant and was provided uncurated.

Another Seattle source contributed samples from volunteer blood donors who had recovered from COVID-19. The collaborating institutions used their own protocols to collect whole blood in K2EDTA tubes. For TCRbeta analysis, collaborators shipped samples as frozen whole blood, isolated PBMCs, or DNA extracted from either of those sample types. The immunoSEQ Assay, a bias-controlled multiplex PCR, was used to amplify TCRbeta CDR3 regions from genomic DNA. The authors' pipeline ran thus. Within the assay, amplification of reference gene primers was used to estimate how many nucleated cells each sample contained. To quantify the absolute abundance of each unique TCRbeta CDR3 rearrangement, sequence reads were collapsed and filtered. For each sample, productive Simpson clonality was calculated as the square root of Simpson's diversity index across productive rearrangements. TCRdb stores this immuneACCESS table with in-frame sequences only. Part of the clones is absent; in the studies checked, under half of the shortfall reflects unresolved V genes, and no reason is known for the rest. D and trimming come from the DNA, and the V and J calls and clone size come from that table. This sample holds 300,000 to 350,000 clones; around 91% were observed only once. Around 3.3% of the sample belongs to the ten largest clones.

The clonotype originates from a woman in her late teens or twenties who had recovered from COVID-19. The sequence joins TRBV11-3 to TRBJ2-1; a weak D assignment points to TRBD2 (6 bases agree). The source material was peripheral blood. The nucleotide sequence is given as TGTGCCAGCAGCTCGCAGACTAGGCCCAATGAGCAGTTCTTC. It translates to CASSSQTRPNEQFF. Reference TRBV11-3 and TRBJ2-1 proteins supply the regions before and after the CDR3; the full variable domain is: EAGVVQSPRYKIIEKKQPVAFWCNPISGHNTLYWYLQNLGQGPELLIRYENEEAVDDSQLPKDRFSAERLKGVDSTLKIQPAELGDSAVYLCASSSQTRPNEQFFGPGTRLTVL.